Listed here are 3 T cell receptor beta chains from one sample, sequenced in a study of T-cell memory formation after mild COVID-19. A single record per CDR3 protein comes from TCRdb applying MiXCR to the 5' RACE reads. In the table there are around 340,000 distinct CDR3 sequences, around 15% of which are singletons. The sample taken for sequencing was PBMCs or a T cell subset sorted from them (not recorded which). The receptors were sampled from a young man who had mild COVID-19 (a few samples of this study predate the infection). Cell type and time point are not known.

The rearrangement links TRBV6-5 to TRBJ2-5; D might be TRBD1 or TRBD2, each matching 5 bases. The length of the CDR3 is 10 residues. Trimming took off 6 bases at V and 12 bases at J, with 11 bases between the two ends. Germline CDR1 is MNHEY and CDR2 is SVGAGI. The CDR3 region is CASRGDGEYF. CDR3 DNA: TGTGCCAGCAGAGGGGACGGGGAGTACTTC.

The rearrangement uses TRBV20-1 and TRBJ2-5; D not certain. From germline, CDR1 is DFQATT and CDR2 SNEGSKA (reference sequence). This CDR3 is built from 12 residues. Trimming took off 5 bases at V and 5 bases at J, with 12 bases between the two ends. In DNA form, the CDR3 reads TGCAGTGCTTCTGATGCGAGGGAGACCCAGTACTTC. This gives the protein CSASDARETQYF.

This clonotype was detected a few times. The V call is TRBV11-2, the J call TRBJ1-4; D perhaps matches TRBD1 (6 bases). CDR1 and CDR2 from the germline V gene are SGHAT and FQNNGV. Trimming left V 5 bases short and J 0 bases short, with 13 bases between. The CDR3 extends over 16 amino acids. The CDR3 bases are TGTGCCAGCAGCGTAACAGGGCTCTCAACTAATGAAAAACTGTTTTTT. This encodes CASSVTGLSTNEKLFF.